This T cell receptor (beta chain) was captured in a study of tumor-infiltrating lymphocytes in primary liver carcinoma. About the study: Staging of the tumors gave T1-T3 N0M0, with widths of roughly 4 to 10 cm.

This clonotype came up once. From unsorted bulk tissue weighing roughly 19-34 mg, DNA and RNA were co-extracted. Primary liver carcinoma, confirmed by histopathology, was surgically resected. Patients in the cohort were treatment-naive and living with chronic HBV infection. A constant-region primer served to make TCR beta cDNA from roughly 500 ng total RNA. Sequencing libraries for TCR beta derived from three nested multiplex PCR rounds that used slightly modified ARM-PCR. TCRdb reprocessed the multiplex PCR reads via MiXCR and lists one record per CDR3 protein. The profile shows around 88,000 distinct CDR3 sequences, around 68% of them singletons. Sequenced sample: tumor-adjacent normal liver tissue. This clonotype was sampled from a man in his forties with primary liver carcinoma and hepatitis B virus infection.

CDR3 sequence reads: CVNSLRSLYEQYF. The CDR3 DNA is TGTGTCAACAGCTTAAGATCGCTCTACGAGCAGTACTTC. This chain links TRBV11-1 with TRBJ2-7; D remains unclear. The CDR3 is 13 residues long. Per the germline V gene, CDR1 is SGHAT and CDR2 is FQDESV (reference sequence).